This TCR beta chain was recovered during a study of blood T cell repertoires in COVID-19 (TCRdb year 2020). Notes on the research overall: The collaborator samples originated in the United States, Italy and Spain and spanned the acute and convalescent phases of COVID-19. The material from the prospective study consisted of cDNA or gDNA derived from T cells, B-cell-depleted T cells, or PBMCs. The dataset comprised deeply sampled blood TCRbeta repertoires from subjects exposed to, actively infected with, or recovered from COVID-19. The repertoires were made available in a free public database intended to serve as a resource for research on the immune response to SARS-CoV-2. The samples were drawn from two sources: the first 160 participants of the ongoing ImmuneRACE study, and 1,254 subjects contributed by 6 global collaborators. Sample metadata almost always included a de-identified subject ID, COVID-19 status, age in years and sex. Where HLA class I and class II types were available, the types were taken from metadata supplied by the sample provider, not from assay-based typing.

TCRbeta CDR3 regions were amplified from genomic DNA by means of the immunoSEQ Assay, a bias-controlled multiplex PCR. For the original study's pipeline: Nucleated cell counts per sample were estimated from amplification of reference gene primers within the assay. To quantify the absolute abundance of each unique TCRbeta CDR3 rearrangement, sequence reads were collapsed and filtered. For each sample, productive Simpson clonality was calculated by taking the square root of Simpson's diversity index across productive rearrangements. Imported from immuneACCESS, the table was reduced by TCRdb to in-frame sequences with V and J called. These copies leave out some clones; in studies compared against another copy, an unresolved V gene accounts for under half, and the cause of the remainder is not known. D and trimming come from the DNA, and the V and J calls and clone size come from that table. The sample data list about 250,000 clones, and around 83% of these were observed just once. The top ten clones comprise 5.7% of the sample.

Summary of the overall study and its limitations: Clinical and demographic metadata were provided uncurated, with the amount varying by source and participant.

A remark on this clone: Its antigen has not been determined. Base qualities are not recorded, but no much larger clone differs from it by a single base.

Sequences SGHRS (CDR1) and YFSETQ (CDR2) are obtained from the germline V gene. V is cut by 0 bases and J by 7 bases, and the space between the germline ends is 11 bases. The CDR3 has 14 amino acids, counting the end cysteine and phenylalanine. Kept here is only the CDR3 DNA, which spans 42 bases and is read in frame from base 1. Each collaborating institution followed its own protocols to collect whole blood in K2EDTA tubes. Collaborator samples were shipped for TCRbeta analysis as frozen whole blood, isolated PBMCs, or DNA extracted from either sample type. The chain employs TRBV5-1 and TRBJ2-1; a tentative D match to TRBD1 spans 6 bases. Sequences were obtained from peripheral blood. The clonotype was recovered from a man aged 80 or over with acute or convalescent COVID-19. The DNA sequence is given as TGCGCCAGCAGCTTGGCTCCAACAGGGAATGAGCAGTTCTTC. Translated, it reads CASSLAPTGNEQFF.